This section outlines one T cell receptor (beta chain) sequence together with its context. Its antigen is not yet known. Base qualities are not at hand, and no much larger clone is one base apart. The data were taken from a study of shared T cell receptors in the human thymus (dated by TCRdb to the early 2020s). Concerning the study at large: The study examined how the human thymus generates shared, self-reactive T-cell receptor alpha chains.

Library preparation used the immunoSEQ multiplex PCR assay. Drawn from immuneACCESS, this table holds only the in-frame rearrangements with V and J called that TCRdb kept. Clones are partly lost; checked studies trace under half to an unresolved V gene and leave the rest unexplained. For this sample the table gives roughly 550,000 clones, of which 70% to 80% were detected only once. The top ten clonotypes cover around 0.013% of the sample. These data also featured in a second study, about human thymus T cells. The second study reports: Donors were immunologically healthy infants undergoing open corrective cardiac surgery for congenital heart defects in Finland. Thymus tissue was obtained as surgical resects removed during corrective cardiac surgery. Usage of V and J gene segments appeared to be biased in both the thymic and the peripheral blood repertoires. The related research reported highly overlapping thymic TCR repertoires among unrelated individuals. The study used eight infant thymus samples plus four related peripheral blood samples to characterize TCR alpha and beta repertoires. The cohort included six male and a couple of female infants, with donor ages spanning 7 to 244 days. Thymocytes were released mechanically from tissue and stored at -70 °C as pellets of roughly 9.5-31 million cells. A QIAsymphony instrument was used to extract genomic DNA from the frozen cell pellets. TCRB and TCRAD loci were amplified from a standardized quantity of quality-controlled genomic DNA using the immunoSEQ multiplex PCR assay. The amplicons covered the V(D)J region and were long enough to include the CDR3 and to identify the V and J genes. Through the commercial immunoSEQ service, the amplicons were sequenced on an Illumina platform. Primer bias and sequencing errors were corrected using previously described methods, and TCRAD and TCRB definitions followed the IMGT database. Analysis of the repertoires was done with immunoSEQ Analyzer 3.0 and VDJTools and included basic statistics, V/J segment usage, diversity estimates, rarefaction and pairwise overlap. Diversity was estimated with Chao1, ChaoE, Efron-Thisted, Shannon and inverse Simpson indices, and also on datasets down-sampled to the smallest sample. Repertoire overlap was determined by strict matching of CDR3 nucleotide sequence, V gene and J gene, and Jaccard-based multidimensional scaling clustering was applied. Thymus samples yielded on average about 810,000 unique TCRB clonotypes, compared with 75,000 to 100,000 from blood samples.

This receptor was obtained from a boy younger than two with a congenital heart defect. Donor details come from another sample of the same person, matched by shared clones. Material: thymocytes.

The DNA sequence reads TGCAGCGCTCAGATAATGGGCAGGGGGCATGGCTACACCTTC. This gives the protein CSAQIMGRGHGYTF. Recombination linked TRBV29-1 to TRBJ1-2, and 8 junction bases match TRBD1. The CDR3 covers 14 residues, taking in both the cysteine and the phenylalanine. CDR3 DNA is the only sequence kept; it has 42 bases, read in frame from the first base. For CDR1 and CDR2, the germline V gene lists SQVTM and ANQGSEA. The germline V end is reduced by 7 bases and the J end by 6 bases; junction bases left unmatched: 13.